This T cell receptor beta chain was recovered during a study of blood T cell repertoires in COVID-19. Study background: COVID-19 samples collected from the United States, Italy and Spain covered acute and convalescent phases. Nucleic acid was either cDNA or gDNA, and it came from T cells, B-cell-depleted T cells, or PBMCs.

The V end lost 3 bases, the J end lost 6 bases, and 14 bases lay between the germline ends. This CDR3 has 14 residues. Germline V gives CDR1 LGHDT, CDR2 YNNKEL (reference sequence). Authors' analysis steps: The assay estimated nucleated cells by amplifying reference gene primers. Produced via immunoSEQ multiplex PCR; TCRdb's table is partial and in-frame only. D and trimming come from the DNA, and the V and J calls and clone size come from that table. The sample gives roughly 200,000 clones, around 88% of which show up once; approximately 8.6% is in the top ten. This clonotype originated in a man aged 40-50 years with active or convalescent COVID-19. Material for sequencing was peripheral blood. The chain employs TRBV3-1 (or the pseudogene TRBV3-2) and TRBJ1-2; D gene ambiguous. The CDR3 DNA sequence: TGTGCCAGCAGCCAGGAGGGTTATGGTGATGGCTACACCTTC. Its translation is CASSQEGYGDGYTF.